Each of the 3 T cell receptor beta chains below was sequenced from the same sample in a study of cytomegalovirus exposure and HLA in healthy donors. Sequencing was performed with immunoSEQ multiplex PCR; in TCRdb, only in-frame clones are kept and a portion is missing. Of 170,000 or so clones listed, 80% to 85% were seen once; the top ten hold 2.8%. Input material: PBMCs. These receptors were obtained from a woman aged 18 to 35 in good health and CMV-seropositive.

DNA for the CDR3: TGCGCCAGCAAACCGCGATTAGCGGGGGGGTTTTACGGCACAGATACGCAGTATTTT. Protein sequence: CASKPRLAGGFYGTDTQYF. The chain couples TRBV4-1 to TRBJ2-3; 11 nucleotides match TRBD2. Germline CDR1 MGHRA, CDR2 YSYEKL. With 7 bases clipped from V and 1 base from J, the junction kept 16 bases outside the gene matches. The CDR3 runs 19 residues.

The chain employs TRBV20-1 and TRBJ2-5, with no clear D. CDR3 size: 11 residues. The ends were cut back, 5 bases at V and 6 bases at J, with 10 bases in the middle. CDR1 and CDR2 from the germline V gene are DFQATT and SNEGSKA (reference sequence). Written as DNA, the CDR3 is TGCAGTGCTCTCCAGGTTAAGACCCAGTACTTC. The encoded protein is CSALQVKTQYF.

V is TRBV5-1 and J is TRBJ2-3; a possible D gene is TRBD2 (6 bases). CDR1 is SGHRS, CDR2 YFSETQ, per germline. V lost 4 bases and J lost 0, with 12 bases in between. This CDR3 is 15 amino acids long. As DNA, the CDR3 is TGCGCCAGCAGCATTTTAGCGGAGAGCACAGATACGCAGTATTTT. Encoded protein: CASSILAESTDTQYF. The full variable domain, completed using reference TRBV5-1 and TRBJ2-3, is KAGVTQTPRYLIKTRGQQVTLSCSPISGHRSVSWYQQTPGQGLQFLFEYFSETQRNKGNFPGRFSGRQFSNSRSEMNVSTLELGDSALYLCASSILAESTDTQYFGPGTRLTVL.